The clone carrying this T cell receptor (beta chain) came up many times. Its antigen is as yet unknown. TCRdb called the RT-PCR reads again in MiXCR, with one record for every CDR3 protein. The sample holds 400,000 to 650,000 distinct CDR3 sequences, approximately 7.7% seen once. The CDR3 extends over 13 amino acids. The germline V and J ends were trimmed by 1 base and 7 bases, with 9 bases remaining between them. Germline-derived CDR1 and CDR2 are SGHRS and YFSETQ. The sample comes from a study of response to subunit inactivated influenza vaccine. Study conclusions and caveats: Each seasonal influenza vaccination, the authors suggested, recruits few new T cells.

This sample comprised PBMCs from blood, obtained 23 months after vaccination. This rearrangement joins TRBV5-1 to TRBJ2-1; D remains ambiguous. This TCR came from a man aged 50 to 69 who received an inactivated influenza vaccine. CDR3 sequence reads: CASSLRVSNEQFF. DNA of the CDR3: TGCGCCAGCAGCTTGCGGGTCTCAAATGAGCAGTTCTTC.